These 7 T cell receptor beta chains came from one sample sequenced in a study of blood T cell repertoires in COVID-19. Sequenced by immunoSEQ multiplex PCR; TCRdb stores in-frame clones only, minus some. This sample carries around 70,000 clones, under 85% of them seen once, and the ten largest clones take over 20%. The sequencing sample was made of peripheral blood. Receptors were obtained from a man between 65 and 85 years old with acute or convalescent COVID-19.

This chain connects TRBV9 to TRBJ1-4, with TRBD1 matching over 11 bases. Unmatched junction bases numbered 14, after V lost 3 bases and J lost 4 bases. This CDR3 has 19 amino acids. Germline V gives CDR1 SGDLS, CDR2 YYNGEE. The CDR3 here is CASSASGTGGYGGNEKLFF. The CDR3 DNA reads TGTGCCAGCAGCGCCTCCGGGACAGGGGGTTATGGTGGTAATGAAAAACTGTTTTTT.

In DNA form, the CDR3 reads TGTGCCAGCAGCTTCGGACAGACTGAAAAACTGTTTTTT. This codes for CASSFGQTEKLFF. V is TRBV5-4 and J is TRBJ1-4, with a weak D call TRBD1 (6 bases). The germline V gene has CDR1 SGHNT and CDR2 YYREEE (reference sequence). The CDR3 consists of 13 residues. Trimming shortened V by 2 bases and J by 7 bases, and 9 bases separated the two germline ends.

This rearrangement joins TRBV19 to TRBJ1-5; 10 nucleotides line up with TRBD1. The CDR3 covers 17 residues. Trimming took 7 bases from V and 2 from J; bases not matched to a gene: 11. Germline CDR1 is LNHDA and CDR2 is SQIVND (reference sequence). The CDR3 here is CASTPPRDRGGNQPQHF. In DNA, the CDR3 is TGTGCCAGTACCCCACCGCGGGACAGGGGCGGCAATCAGCCCCAGCATTTT.

The chain's CDR3 is CASTGRGLDSPLHF. The CDR3 nucleotides are TGTGCCAGCACCGGGAGGGGGTTGGATTCACCCCTCCACTTT. V and J are TRBV6-5 and TRBJ1-6; TRBD1 might be the D (6 bases). The CDR3 runs 14 residues. Per germline, CDR1 MNHEY and CDR2 SVGAGI. The ends were cut back, 7 bases at V and 8 bases at J, with 15 bases in the middle.

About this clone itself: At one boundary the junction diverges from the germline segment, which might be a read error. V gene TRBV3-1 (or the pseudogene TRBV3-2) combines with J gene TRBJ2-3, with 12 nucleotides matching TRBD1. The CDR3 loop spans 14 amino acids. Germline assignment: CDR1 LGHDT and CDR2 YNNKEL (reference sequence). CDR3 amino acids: CASSQDHGTGGLSF. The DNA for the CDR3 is TGTGCCAGCAGCCAAGATCACGGGACAGGGGGCCTTAGTTTT.

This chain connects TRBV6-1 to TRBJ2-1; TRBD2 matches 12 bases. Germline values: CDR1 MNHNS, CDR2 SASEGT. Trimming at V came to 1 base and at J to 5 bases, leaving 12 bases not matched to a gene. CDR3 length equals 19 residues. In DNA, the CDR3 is TGTGCCAGCAGTGAAGGTTGGGCCTCCTCTAGCGGGAGGGACAATGAGCAGTTCTTC. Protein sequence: CASSEGWASSSGRDNEQFF.

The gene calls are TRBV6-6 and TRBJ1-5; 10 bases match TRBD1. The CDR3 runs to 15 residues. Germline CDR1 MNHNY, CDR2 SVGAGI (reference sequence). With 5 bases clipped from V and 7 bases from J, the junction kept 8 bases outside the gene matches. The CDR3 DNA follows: TGTGCCAGCAGTCACACCGGGACAGGGGAACAGCCCCAGCATTTT. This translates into CASSHTGTGEQPQHF.